This T cell receptor (beta chain) was recovered during a study of CD8+ T cells in alopecia areata. Germline CDR1 SQVTM, CDR2 ANQGSEA. V shed 5 bases and J shed 8 bases, with 16 bases lying between them. The CDR3 runs to 13 residues. RNA was isolated and reverse transcribed to cDNA, the sequencing template. The repertoire was sequenced with immunoSEQ multiplex PCR; TCRdb's copy has only in-frame clones and lacks some. The sample has 150,000 or so clones, roughly 50% seen once; the top ten hold around 6.8%. Sequencing was performed on CD4+ T cells sorted from blood. The chain joins TRBV29-1 to TRBJ2-1; no clear D. The receptor was isolated from a human donor with alopecia areata. The CDR3 nucleotides read TGCAGCGTTCGGTCACCCACTTGGGATGAGCAGTTCTTC. As protein: CSVRSPTWDEQFF.